Presented here are 10 T cell receptor beta chains from one specimen sequenced in a study of cytomegalovirus exposure and HLA in healthy donors. The PCR employed 60 Vbeta primers together with 13 Jbeta primers. TCRdb's table, derived via immunoSEQ multiplex PCR, lists solely in-frame clones and lacks some. Reported are 80,000 or so clones; the ten largest clones contain approximately 13%. The sample consisted of PBMCs. Receptor source: a man in his forties or fifties in good health and CMV-seropositive.

This chain links TRBV6-1 with TRBJ2-7; 8 bases agree with TRBD1. CDR1 is MNHNS, CDR2 SASEGT, per germline. This CDR3 has 14 amino acids. The V gene end was trimmed by 1 base and the J gene end by 3 bases; junction bases not matched to a gene: 2. The CDR3 DNA sequence: TGTGCCAGCAGTGAAGGGACAGGGTACTACGAGCAGTACGTC. Translated, it gives CASSEGTGYYEQYV.

The rearrangement links TRBV6-1 to TRBJ2-1; D perhaps matches TRBD1 (5 bases). The CDR3 has 13 residues. V lost 4 bases to trimming and J lost 12 bases, with 16 bases between them. Germline V gene sequence: CDR1 MNHNS, CDR2 SASEGT. CDR3 DNA: TGTGCCAGCAGTGCCATCGCTCAGGGTGGGCAGTTCTTC. This translates into CASSAIAQGGQFF.

The chain joins TRBV29-1 to TRBJ2-2; D perhaps matches TRBD1 (6 bases). Per the germline V gene, CDR1 is SQVTM and CDR2 is ANQGSEA. Trimming cost V 5 bases and J 4 bases, with 17 bases left between them. CDR3 length equals 15 residues. CDR3 in DNA: TGCAGCGTTCTTGGGACACGGGCTACCACCGGGGAGCTGTTTTTT. Translating it yields CSVLGTRATTGELFF.

V is TRBV12-5 and J is TRBJ2-1, with D possibly TRBD2 on 6 matching bases. V shed 5 bases and J shed 4 bases, with 15 bases lying between them. Germline lookup yields CDR1 LGHNT and CDR2 FRNRAP. This CDR3 comprises 15 residues. The CDR3: CASGVGDSMYNEQFF. The DNA of the CDR3 is TGTGCTAGTGGTGTCGGGGACTCCATGTACAATGAGCAGTTCTTC. The full variable domain, with the rest looked up from reference TRBV12-5 and TRBJ2-1, is DARVTQTPRHKVTEMGQEVTMRCQPILGHNTVFWYRQTMMQGLELLAYFRNRAPLDDSGMPKDRFSAEMPDATLATLKIQPSEPRDSAVYFCASGVGDSMYNEQFFGPGTRLTVL.

The CDR3 sequence: CASSQRKGRFATNEKLFF. In DNA, the CDR3 is TGCGCCAGCAGCCAAAGAAAAGGCAGGTTTGCAACTAATGAAAAACTGTTTTTT. The chain combines TRBV4-1 with TRBJ1-4; no clear D. The CDR3 contains 18 residues. V was shortened by 2 bases and J by 0 bases, with 16 bases between the two germline ends. CDR1 and CDR2 (germline): MGHRA, YSYEKL.

The CDR3 sequence is CASSAPSGQALLNYGYTF. The CDR3 DNA reads TGTGCCAGCAGCGCCCCATCGGGACAGGCGCTTTTAAACTATGGCTACACCTTC. V gene TRBV9 combines with J gene TRBJ1-2; 8 positions match TRBD1. The CDR3 runs 18 residues. Germline CDR1 SGDLS, CDR2 YYNGEE. V lost 3 bases to trimming and J lost 2 bases; unmatched junction nucleotides: 15.

The V call is TRBV5-1, the J call TRBJ1-3; D unresolved. Trimming pared 0 bases from V and 7 bases from J, leaving 8 bases between. CDR1 and CDR2 (germline): SGHRS, YFSETQ. The CDR3 loop spans 13 amino acids. This CDR3 is CASSLVGENTIYF. The CDR3 nucleotides read TGCGCCAGCAGCTTGGTTGGGGAGAACACCATATATTTT.

The V and J genes are TRBV9 and TRBJ2-6, with 8 positions matching TRBD1. The CDR3 spans 15 residues. The germline gives CDR1 SGDLS, CDR2 YYNGEE. V was pared by 4 bases and J by 2 bases, with 2 bases of the junction left unmatched. This chain's CDR3 is CASSTTGAGANVLTF. The CDR3 coding sequence is TGTGCCAGCAGCACGACAGGGGCTGGGGCCAACGTCCTGACTTTC.

The gene calls are TRBV5-5 and TRBJ2-7; unclear D gene. Looked up from germline, CDR1 is SGHKS and CDR2 is YYEKEE (reference sequence). V was cut by 0 bases and J by 2 bases, with 9 bases left in between. The CDR3 is made up of 14 amino acids. The CDR3 region is CASSLGRSTYEQYF. In DNA, the CDR3 is TGTGCCAGCAGCTTGGGACGGAGCACCTACGAGCAGTACTTC.

The chain combines TRBV2 with TRBJ1-1, with D maybe TRBD1 (5 bases). The CDR3 has 16 residues. The V gene lost 7 bases and the J gene lost 4 bases, with 22 bases spanning the gap. Per the germline V gene, CDR1 is SNHLY and CDR2 is FYNNEI. CDR3 loop: CASTIRGGVGVTEAFF. CDR3 sequence (DNA): TGTGCCAGCACCATCCGGGGAGGGGTGGGTGTCACTGAAGCTTTCTTT.